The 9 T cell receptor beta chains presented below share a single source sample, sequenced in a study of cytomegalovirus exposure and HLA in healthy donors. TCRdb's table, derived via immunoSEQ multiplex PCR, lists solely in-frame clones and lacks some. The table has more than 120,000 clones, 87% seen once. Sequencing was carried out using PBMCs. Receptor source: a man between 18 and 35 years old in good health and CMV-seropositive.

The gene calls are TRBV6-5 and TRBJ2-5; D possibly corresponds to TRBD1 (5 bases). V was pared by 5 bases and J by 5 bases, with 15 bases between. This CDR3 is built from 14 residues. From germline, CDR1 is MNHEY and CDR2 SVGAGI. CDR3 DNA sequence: TGTGCCAGCAGTCACAGGAACATCAGGGAGACCCAGTACTTC. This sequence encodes CASSHRNIRETQYF.

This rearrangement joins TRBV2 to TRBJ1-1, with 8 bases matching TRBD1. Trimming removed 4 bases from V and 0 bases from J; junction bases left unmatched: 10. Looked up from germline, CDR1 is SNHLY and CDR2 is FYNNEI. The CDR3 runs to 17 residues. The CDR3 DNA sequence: TGTGCCAGCAGTGTAAGACAGGGGAGGGCGATGAACACTGAAGCTTTCTTT. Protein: CASSVRQGRAMNTEAFF. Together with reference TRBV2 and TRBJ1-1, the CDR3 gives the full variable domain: EPEVTQTPSHQVTQMGQEVILRCVPISNHLYFYWYRQILGQKVEFLVSFYNNEISEKSEIFDDQFSVERPDGSNFTLKIRSTKLEDSAMYFCASSVRQGRAMNTEAFFGQGTRLTVV.

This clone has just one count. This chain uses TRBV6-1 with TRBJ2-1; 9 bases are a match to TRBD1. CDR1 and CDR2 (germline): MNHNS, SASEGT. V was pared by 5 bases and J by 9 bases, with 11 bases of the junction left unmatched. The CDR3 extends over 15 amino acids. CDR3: CASSPGTGIVGEQFF. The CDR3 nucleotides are TGTGCCAGCAGTCCCGGGACAGGGATCGTAGGTGAGCAGTTCTTC.

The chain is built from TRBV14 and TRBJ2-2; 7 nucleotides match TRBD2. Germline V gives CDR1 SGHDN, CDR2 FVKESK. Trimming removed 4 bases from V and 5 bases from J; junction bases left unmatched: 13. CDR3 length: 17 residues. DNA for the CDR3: TGTGCCAGCAGCCCACAAACGGGAGGTCGGTGGACCGGGGAGCTGTTTTTT. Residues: CASSPQTGGRWTGELFF.

As DNA, the CDR3 is TGTGCCAGCAGTGAGTTTGGGCAGGGGGATCAGCCCCAGCATTTT. Its protein is CASSEFGQGDQPQHF. The V and J genes are TRBV2 and TRBJ1-5, with TRBD1 matching over 7 bases. The J segment lost 5 bases and the V segment lost 3 bases, leaving 7 bases of the junction unmatched. From germline, CDR1 is SNHLY and CDR2 FYNNEI. The CDR3 sequence is 15 residues long. Full variable domain (outside the CDR3, taken from reference TRBV2 and TRBJ1-5): EPEVTQTPSHQVTQMGQEVILRCVPISNHLYFYWYRQILGQKVEFLVSFYNNEISEKSEIFDDQFSVERPDGSNFTLKIRSTKLEDSAMYFCASSEFGQGDQPQHFGDGTRLSIL.

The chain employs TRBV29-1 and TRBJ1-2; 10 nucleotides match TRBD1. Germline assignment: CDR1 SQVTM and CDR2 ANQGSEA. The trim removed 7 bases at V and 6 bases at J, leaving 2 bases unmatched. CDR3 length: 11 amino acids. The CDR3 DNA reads TGCAGCGCCGGGACAGGGGATGGCTACACCTTC. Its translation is CSAGTGDGYTF.

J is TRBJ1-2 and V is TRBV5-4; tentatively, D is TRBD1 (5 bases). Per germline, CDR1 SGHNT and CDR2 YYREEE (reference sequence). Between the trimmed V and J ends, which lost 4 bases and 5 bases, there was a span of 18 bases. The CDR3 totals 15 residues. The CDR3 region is CASSIQERSGYGYTF. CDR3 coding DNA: TGTGCCAGCAGCATACAGGAGCGTAGTGGATATGGCTACACCTTC.

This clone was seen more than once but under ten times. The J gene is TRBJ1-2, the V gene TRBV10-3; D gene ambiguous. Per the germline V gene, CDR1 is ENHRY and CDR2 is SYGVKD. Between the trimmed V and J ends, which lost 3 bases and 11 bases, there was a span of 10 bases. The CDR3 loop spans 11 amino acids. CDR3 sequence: CAISESGDYTF. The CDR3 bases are TGTGCCATCAGTGAATCGGGAGATTACACCTTC.

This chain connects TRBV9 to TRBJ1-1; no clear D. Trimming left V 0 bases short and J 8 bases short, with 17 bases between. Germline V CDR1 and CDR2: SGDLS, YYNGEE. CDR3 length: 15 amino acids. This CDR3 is CASSVAGGLKEEAFF. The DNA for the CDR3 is TGTGCCAGCAGCGTAGCAGGAGGGCTGAAAGAGGAAGCTTTCTTT.